This TCR beta chain was recorded in a study of beta chain features in type 1 diabetes. Study at large: Age, gender and cell yields were similar between patients and healthy donors.

Worth noting for this clone: Its antigen is as yet unknown.

Study-level results: Type 1 diabetes patients had moderately but significantly shorter TCRB CDR3s in all four CD4+ subsets. A pattern of fewer insertions and more deletions at VDJ junctions was seen in type 1 diabetes patients.

V gave up 3 bases and J gave up 5 bases; unmatched junction bases: 6. This CDR3 contains 14 residues. Germline V gives CDR1 SGDLS, CDR2 YYNGEE. Of the isolated RNA, all was reverse transcribed, and so the sequenced material was expressed TCRB transcripts. Roughly 3.6 million reads were obtained on average from naive, central memory and regulatory T cell samples. The repertoire was sequenced with immunoSEQ multiplex PCR; TCRdb's copy has only in-frame clones and lacks some. The data hold tens of thousands of clones, with more than 45% observed a single time. The sequence was collected from a man aged 25 to 40 with type 1 diabetes. V is TRBV9 and J is TRBJ1-2; TRBD1 matches 8 bases. Sequenced: central memory CD4+ T cells from blood. CDR3 nucleotide sequence: TGTGCCAGCAGCGCGAGACAGGGGAAATATGGCTACACCTTC. Amino acids: CASSARQGKYGYTF.